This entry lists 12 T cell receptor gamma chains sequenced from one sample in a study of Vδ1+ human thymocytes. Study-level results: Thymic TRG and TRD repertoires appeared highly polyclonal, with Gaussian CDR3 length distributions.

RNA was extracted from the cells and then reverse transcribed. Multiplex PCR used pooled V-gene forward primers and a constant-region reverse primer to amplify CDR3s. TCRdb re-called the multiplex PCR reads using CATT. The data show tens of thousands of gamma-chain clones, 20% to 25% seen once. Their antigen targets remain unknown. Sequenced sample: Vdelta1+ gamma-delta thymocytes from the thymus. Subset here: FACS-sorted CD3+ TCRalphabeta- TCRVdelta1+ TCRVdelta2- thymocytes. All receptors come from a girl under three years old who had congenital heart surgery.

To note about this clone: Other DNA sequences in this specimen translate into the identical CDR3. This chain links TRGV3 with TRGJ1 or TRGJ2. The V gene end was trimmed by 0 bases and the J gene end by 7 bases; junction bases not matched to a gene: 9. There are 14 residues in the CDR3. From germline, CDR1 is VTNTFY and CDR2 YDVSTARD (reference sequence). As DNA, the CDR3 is TGTGCCACCTGGGACAGGCTATTTGGATATAAGAAACTCTTT. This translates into CATWDRLFGYKKLF.

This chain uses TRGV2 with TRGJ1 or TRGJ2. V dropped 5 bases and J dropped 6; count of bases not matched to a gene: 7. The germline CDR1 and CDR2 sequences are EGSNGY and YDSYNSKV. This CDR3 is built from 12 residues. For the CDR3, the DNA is TGTGCCACCTGGGTAGGCGGTTATAAGAAACTCTTT. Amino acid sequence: CATWVGGYKKLF.

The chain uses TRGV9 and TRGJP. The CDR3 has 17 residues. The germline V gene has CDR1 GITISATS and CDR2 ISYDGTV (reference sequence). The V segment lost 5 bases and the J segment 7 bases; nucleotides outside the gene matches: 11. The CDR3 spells CALWAPNLELGKKIKVF. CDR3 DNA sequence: TGTGCCTTGTGGGCCCCCAACTTGGAGTTGGGCAAAAAAATCAAGGTATTT.

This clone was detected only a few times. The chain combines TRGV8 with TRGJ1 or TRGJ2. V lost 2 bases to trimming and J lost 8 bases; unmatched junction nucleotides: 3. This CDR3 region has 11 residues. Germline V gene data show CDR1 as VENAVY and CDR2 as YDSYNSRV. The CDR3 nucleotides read TGTGCCACCTGGGATATTCATAAGAAACTCTTT. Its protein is CATWDIHKKLF.

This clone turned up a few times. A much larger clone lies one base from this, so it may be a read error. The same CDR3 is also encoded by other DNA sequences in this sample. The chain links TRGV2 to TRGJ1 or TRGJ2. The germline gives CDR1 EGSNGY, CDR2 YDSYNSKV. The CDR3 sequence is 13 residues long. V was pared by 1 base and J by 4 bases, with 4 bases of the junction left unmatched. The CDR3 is CATWDGPYYKKLF. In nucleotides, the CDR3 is TGTGCCACCTGGGACGGTCCCTATTATAAGAAACTCTTT.

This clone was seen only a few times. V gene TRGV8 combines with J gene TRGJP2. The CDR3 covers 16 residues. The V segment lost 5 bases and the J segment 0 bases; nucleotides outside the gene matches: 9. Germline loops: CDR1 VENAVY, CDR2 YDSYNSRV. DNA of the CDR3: TGTGCCACCTGGGGCAGCTCTGATAGTAGTGATTGGATCAAGACGTTT. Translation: CATWGSSDSSDWIKTF.

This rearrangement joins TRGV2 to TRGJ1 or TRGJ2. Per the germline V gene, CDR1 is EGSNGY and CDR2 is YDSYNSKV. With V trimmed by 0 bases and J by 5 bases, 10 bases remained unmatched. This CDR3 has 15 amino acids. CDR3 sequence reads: CATWDGRVRNYKKLF. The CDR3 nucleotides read TGTGCCACCTGGGACGGGCGGGTCAGGAATTATAAGAAACTCTTT.

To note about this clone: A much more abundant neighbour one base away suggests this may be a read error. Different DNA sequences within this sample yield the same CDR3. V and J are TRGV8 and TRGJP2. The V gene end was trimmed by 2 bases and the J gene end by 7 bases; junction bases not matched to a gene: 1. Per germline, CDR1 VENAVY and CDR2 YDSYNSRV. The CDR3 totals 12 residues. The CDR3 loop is CATWDIDWIKTF. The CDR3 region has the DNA TGTGCCACCTGGGATATTGATTGGATCAAGACGTTT.

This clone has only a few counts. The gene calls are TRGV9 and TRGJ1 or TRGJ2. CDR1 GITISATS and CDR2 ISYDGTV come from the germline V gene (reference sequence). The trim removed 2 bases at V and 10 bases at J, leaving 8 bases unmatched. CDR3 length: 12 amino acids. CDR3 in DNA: TGTGCCTTGTGGGAGGCCCATGGCAAGAAACTCTTT. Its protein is CALWEAHGKKLF.

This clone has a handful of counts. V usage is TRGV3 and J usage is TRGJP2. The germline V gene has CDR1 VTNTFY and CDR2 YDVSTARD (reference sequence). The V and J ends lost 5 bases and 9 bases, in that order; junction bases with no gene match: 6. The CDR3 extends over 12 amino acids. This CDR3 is CATWVSHWIKTF. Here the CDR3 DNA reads TGTGCCACCTGGGTATCCCATTGGATCAAGACGTTT.

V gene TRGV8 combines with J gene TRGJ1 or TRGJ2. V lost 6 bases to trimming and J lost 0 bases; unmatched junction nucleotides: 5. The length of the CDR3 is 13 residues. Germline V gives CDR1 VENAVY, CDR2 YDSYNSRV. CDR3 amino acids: CATWTTNYYKKLF. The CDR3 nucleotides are TGTGCCACCTGGACTACGAATTATTATAAGAAACTCTTT.

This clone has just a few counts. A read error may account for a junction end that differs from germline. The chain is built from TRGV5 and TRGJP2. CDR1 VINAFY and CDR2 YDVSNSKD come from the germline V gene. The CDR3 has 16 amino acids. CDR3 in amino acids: CATWDSLFGRDRIKTF. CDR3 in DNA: TGTGCCACCTGGGACAGCCTCTTTGGGCGTGATCGGATCAAGACGTTT.